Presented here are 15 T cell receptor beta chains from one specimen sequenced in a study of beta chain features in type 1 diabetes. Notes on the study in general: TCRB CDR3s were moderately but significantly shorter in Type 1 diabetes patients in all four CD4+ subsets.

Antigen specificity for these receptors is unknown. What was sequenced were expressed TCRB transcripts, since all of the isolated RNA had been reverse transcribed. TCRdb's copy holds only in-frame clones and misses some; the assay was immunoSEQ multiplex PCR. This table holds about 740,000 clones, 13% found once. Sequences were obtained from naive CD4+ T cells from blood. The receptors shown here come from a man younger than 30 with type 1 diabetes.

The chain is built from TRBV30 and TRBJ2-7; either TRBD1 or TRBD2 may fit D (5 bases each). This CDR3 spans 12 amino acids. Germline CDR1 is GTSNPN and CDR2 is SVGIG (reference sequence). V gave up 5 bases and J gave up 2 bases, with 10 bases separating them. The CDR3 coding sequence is TGTGCCTGGGGGACCGTCACCTACGAGCAGTACTTC. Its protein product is CAWGTVTYEQYF.

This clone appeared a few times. CDR3 region: CASSPRDRALYGELFF. CDR3 in DNA: TGTGCCAGCAGCCCCCGGGACAGGGCCCTCTACGGGGAGCTGTTTTTT. The V gene is TRBV5-4, the J gene TRBJ2-2; 9 nucleotides agree with TRBD1. Germline V gives CDR1 SGHNT, CDR2 YYREEE (reference sequence). This CDR3 has 16 residues. The J segment lost 7 bases and the V segment lost 4 bases, leaving 11 bases of the junction unmatched.

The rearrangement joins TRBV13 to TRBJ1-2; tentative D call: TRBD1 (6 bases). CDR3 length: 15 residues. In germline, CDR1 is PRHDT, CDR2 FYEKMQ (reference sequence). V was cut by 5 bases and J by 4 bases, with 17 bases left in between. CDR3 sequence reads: CASSLRTADGYGYTF. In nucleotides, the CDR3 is TGTGCCAGCAGCCTACGGACAGCGGACGGCTATGGCTACACCTTC.

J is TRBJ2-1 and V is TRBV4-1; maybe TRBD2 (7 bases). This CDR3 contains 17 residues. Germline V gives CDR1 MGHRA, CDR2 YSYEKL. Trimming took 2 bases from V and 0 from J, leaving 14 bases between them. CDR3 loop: CASSQNAGASSYNEQFF. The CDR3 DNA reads TGCGCCAGCAGCCAAAATGCGGGGGCGAGCTCCTACAATGAGCAGTTCTTC.

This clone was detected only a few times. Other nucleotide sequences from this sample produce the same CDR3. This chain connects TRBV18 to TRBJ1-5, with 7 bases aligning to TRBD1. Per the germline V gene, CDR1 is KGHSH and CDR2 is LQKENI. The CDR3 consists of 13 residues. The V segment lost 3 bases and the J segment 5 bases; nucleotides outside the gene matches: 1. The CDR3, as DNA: TGTGCCAGCTCACCGCAGGGGGATCAGCCCCAGCATTTT. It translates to CASSPQGDQPQHF.

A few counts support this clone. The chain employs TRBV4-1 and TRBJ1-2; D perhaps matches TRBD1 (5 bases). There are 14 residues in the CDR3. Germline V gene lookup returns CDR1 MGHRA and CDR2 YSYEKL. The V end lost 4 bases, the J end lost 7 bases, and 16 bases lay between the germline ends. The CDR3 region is CASSPGAIPGGYTF. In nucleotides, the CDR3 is TGCGCCAGCAGCCCCGGGGCCATACCTGGTGGCTACACCTTC.

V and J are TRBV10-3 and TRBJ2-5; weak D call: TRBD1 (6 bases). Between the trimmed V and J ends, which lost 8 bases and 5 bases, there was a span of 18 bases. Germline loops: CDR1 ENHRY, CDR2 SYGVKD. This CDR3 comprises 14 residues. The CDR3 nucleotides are TGTGCCATCTCAGCGATGGCAGGGGTCGAGACCCAGTACTTC. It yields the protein CAISAMAGVETQYF.

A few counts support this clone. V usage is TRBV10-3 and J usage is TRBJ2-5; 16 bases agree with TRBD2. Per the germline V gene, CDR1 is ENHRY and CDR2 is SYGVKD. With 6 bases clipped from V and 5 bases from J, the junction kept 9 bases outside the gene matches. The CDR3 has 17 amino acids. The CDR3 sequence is CAISAGTSGGASETQYF. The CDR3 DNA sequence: TGTGCCATCAGCGCCGGGACTAGCGGGGGGGCCTCGGAGACCCAGTACTTC.

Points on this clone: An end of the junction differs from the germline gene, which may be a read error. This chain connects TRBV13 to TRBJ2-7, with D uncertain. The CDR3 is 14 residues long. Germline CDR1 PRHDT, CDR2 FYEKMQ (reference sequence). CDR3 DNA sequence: TGTGCCAGCAGCTTAAAGGGAACCTCCCACGAGCAGTACTTC. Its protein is CASSLKGTSHEQYF.

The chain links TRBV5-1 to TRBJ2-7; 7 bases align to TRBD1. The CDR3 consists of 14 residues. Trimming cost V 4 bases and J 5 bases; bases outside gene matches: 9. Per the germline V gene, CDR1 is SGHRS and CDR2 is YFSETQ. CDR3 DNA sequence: TGCGCCAGCAGCATATTACCAACAGGGGACGAGCAGTACTTC. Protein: CASSILPTGDEQYF.

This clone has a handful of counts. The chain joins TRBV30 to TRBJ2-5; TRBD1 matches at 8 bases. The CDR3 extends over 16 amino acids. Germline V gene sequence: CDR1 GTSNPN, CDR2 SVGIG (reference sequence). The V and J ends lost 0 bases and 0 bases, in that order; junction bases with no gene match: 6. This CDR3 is CAWSVWAGGNQETQYF. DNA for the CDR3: TGTGCCTGGAGTGTCTGGGCAGGGGGCAACCAAGAGACCCAGTACTTC.

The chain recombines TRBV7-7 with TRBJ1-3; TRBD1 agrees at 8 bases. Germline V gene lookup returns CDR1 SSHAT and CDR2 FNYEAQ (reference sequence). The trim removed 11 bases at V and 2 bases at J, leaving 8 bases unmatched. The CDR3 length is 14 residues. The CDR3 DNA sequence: TGTGCCGTCGGAGCAGGGGGCACTGGAAACACCATATATTTT. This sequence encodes CAVGAGGTGNTIYF. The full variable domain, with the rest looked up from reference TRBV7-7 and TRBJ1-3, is GAGVSQSPRYKVTKRGQDVTLRCDPISSHATLYWYQQALGQGPEFLTYFNYEAQPDKSGLPSDRFSAERPEGSISTLTIQRTEQRDSAMYRCAVGAGGTGNTIYFGEGSWLTVV.

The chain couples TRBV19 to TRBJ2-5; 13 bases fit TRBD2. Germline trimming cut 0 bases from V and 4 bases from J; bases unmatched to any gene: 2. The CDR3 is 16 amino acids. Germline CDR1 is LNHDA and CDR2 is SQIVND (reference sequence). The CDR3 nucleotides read TGTGCCAGTAGTATAGACCGACTAGCGGGGGGAGAGACCCAGTACTTC. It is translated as CASSIDRLAGGETQYF.

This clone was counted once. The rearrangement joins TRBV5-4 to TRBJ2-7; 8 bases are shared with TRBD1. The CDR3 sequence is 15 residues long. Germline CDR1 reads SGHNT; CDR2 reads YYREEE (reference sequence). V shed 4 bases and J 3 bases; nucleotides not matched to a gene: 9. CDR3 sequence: CASSPQGASFYEQYF. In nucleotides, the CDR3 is TGTGCCAGCAGCCCTCAGGGGGCATCGTTCTACGAGCAGTACTTC.

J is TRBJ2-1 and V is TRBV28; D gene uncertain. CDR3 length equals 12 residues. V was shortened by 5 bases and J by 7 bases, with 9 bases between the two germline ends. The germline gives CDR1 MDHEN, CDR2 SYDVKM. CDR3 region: CASSHPGNEQFF. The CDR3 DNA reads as TGTGCCAGCAGTCACCCTGGGAATGAGCAGTTCTTC.